The T cell receptor (beta chain) under discussion was sequenced for a study of somatic mutations in cytotoxic T cells in rheumatoid arthritis. This clone was seen a single time. The germline V and J ends were trimmed by 8 bases and 2 bases, with 7 bases remaining between them. The germline V gene has CDR1 SGDLS and CDR2 YYNGEE. The length of the CDR3 is 11 residues. TCRdb keeps only in-frame clones here, not all; method: immunoSEQ multiplex PCR. The table includes tens of thousands of clones, about 81% detected once. This chain joins TRBV9 and TRBJ1-2; D unresolved. Material for sequencing was CD8+ T cells sorted from blood. This TCR was recovered from an adult with rheumatoid arthritis. Written as DNA, the CDR3 is TGTGCCAGTAAAGGGAACTATGGCTACACCTTC. Encoded protein: CASKGNYGYTF.